This TCR beta chain was retrieved from a study of blood T cell repertoires in COVID-19. Study details: Samples came from the United States, Italy and Spain, spanning acute and convalescent COVID-19. The cDNA or gDNA used as material had been derived from T cells, B-cell-depleted T cells, or PBMCs.

The study counted Cohort 3 donors as recovered given two negative PCRs, clearance, or symptom resolution. From germline, CDR1 is PRHDT and CDR2 FYEKMQ (reference sequence). The CDR3 runs 17 residues. V was clipped by 4 bases and J by 5 bases; unmatched bases: 13. Profiled with immunoSEQ multiplex PCR; TCRdb holds only in-frame clones, not every one. The sample carries 200,000 to 250,000 clones, 82% recorded once. The genes are TRBV13 and TRBJ2-7; 11 bases line up with TRBD2. The TCR sequence derives from a man aged 35 to 55 who had recovered from COVID-19. The sequenced material came from PBMCs or T cells enriched from blood (not recorded which). CDR3 bases: TGTGCCAGCAGCTCACTAGCACTAGCGGGAGCTTACCACGAGCAGTACTTC. Translation gives CASSSLALAGAYHEQYF.